These 3 T cell receptor beta chains came from one sample sequenced in a study of somatic mutations in cytotoxic T cells in rheumatoid arthritis. Sequenced by immunoSEQ multiplex PCR; TCRdb stores in-frame clones only, minus some. The repertoire includes just over 15,000 clones, just under 75% of them detected once, and around 14% sits in the top ten. Sequencing was performed on CD8+ T cells sorted from blood. These receptor sequences come from an adult with rheumatoid arthritis.

The chain recombines TRBV11-2 with TRBJ2-1; 7 positions match TRBD2. Per germline, CDR1 SGHAT and CDR2 FQNNGV. V shed 3 bases, J shed 3 bases, and the junction held 8 bases outside the gene matches. The CDR3 has 16 residues. CDR3: CASSLGGDHHYNEQFF. The CDR3 DNA reads as TGTGCCAGCAGCTTGGGGGGGGACCACCACTACAATGAGCAGTTCTTC.

The V gene is TRBV27, the J gene TRBJ2-5; TRBD2 might be the D (6 bases). Germline V gene sequence: CDR1 MNHEY, CDR2 SMNVEV (reference sequence). The V end lost 1 base, the J end lost 5 bases, and 11 bases lay between the germline ends. The CDR3 runs 14 residues. The CDR3 nucleotides are TGTGCCAGCAGTTTATTGGGGGGTAGGGAGACCCAGTACTTC. It encodes CASSLLGGRETQYF.

This chain connects TRBV10-1 to TRBJ2-2, with 10 bases aligning to TRBD2. V shed 5 bases and J 3 bases; nucleotides not matched to a gene: 9. The V gene's germline CDR1 is WNHNN and CDR2 SYGVQD (reference sequence). CDR3 length: 17 residues. The CDR3 loop is CASSRPSGSPDTGELFF. CDR3 nucleotide sequence: TGCGCCAGCAGTAGGCCTAGCGGGAGCCCTGACACCGGGGAGCTGTTTTTT.